These 7 T cell receptor beta chains were sequenced from one sample in a study of cytomegalovirus exposure and HLA in healthy donors. This table comes from immunoSEQ multiplex PCR, and its TCRdb copy is limited to in-frame clones, with some not included. This sample has about 58,000 clones, with 90% found just once. Sequencing was performed on PBMCs. The receptors come from a man aged 18 to 30 in good health and CMV-seronegative.

The J gene is TRBJ1-2, the V gene TRBV6-5, with D perhaps matching TRBD1 (5 bases). Germline CDR1 reads MNHEY; CDR2 reads SVGAGI. The V gene lost 0 bases and the J gene lost 5 bases, with 7 bases spanning the gap. The CDR3 covers 13 residues. The DNA for the CDR3 is TGTGCCAGCAGTTACTCAGGGGTTTATGGCTACACCTTC. Protein: CASSYSGVYGYTF.

The V gene is TRBV11-3, the J gene TRBJ2-1, with TRBD2 matching 12 bases. The CDR3 runs 15 residues. Germline values: CDR1 SGHNT, CDR2 YENEEA. V was pared by 5 bases and J by 5 bases, with 4 bases of the junction left unmatched. The CDR3 DNA reads as TGTGCCAGCAGCCTACTAGCGGGGGGCAACAATGAGCAGTTCTTC. It encodes CASSLLAGGNNEQFF.

The rearrangement joins TRBV6-1 to TRBJ2-1, with TRBD1 matching 8 bases. Germline CDR1 reads MNHNS; CDR2 reads SASEGT. The CDR3 length is 15 residues. The junction had 10 bases not matched to a gene; V was cut back by 8 bases and J by 4 bases. The CDR3: CASGRGTGVYNEQFF. The DNA for the CDR3 is TGTGCCAGCGGCCGTGGGACAGGCGTTTACAATGAGCAGTTCTTC.

The rearrangement uses TRBV28 and TRBJ2-1; no firm D call. CDR3 size: 13 residues. The ends were cut back, 2 bases at V and 2 bases at J, with 4 bases in the middle. CDR1 is MDHEN and CDR2 is SYDVKM in the germline V gene. DNA of the CDR3: TGTGCCAGCAGTTTAGCGGCCTACAATGAGCAGTTCTTC. It translates to CASSLAAYNEQFF.

V usage is TRBV7-9 and J usage is TRBJ2-2, with 13 bases identical to TRBD2. V was clipped by 5 bases and J by 7 bases; unmatched bases: 7. CDR3 length: 16 amino acids. Germline CDR1 is SEHNR and CDR2 is FQNEAQ (reference sequence). CDR3 coding DNA: TGTGCCAGCAGCCGGACTAGCGGGAGTCAGGGCGGGGAGCTGTTTTTT. Translated, it gives CASSRTSGSQGGELFF.

The chain combines TRBV5-4 with TRBJ2-3; 7 nucleotides match TRBD1. This CDR3 has 13 residues. Trimming at V came to 4 bases and at J to 5 bases, leaving 4 bases not matched to a gene. Germline CDR1 is SGHNT and CDR2 is YYREEE (reference sequence). The CDR3 sequence is CASSGQVGDTQYF. The CDR3 DNA is TGTGCCAGCAGCGGACAGGTAGGAGATACGCAGTATTTT.

The chain uses TRBV2 and TRBJ1-2, with a tentative D call TRBD1 (6 bases). V lost 9 bases to trimming and J lost 5 bases, with 13 bases between them. There are 12 residues in the CDR3. The germline CDR1 and CDR2 sequences are SNHLY and FYNNEI. CDR3 in DNA: TGTGCCAGGATGGGACAAGAATATGGCTACACCTTC. Its protein product is CARMGQEYGYTF.